This is a list of T cell receptor beta chains from one sample in a study of shared clonotypes between healthy human individuals. Repertoires were generated with immunoSEQ multiplex PCR, while TCRdb's copy carries only in-frame clones and drops some. The sample holds some 580,000 clones, roughly 98% seen once. The sequenced sample consisted of naive CD8+ T cells sorted from blood. The receptor source for this set is a man aged 25 to 45 in good health. Both conserved end residues are part of each CDR3. The D gene is left open where the match is weak. Not all rows give a size; the values are once, few, many and, for expanded clones, a class.

d_gene | j_gene | v_gene | abundance | CDR3nt | CDR3aa
. | TRBJ2-7 | TRBV27 | . | TGTGCCAGCAGTTTATGGGCGGGGTCCGGGTACGAGCAGTACTTC | CASSLWAGSGYEQYF
TRBD1 | TRBJ1-2 | TRBV5-4 | . | TGTGCCAGCAGCCAGGGACAGGGCCTGTATGGCTACACCTTC | CASSQGQGLYGYTF
. | TRBJ2-7 | TRBV4-3 | . | TGCGCCAGCAGCCAAGTCGGCGGACCGGGACTGAGCTCCTACGAGCAGTACTTC | CASSQVGGPGLSSYEQYF
. | TRBJ2-2 | TRBV27 | . | TGTGCCAGCAGTTCACTGACCTTGTCCGGGGAGCTGTTTTTT | CASSSLTLSGELFF
. | TRBJ2-7 | TRBV7-9 | . | TGTGCCAGCAGCCCGAAAGTTGGCAGAACCTACGAGCAGTACTTC | CASSPKVGRTYEQYF
TRBD2 | TRBJ2-2 | TRBV27 | . | TGTGCCAGCAGTGCCTTGGGGGGGACGGGCACCGGGGAGCTGTTTTTT | CASSALGGTGTGELFF
. | TRBJ2-1 | TRBV29-1 | once | TGCAGCGTGCCGACGGGGAGCTCCTACAATGAGCAGTTCTTC | CSVPTGSSYNEQFF
. | TRBJ2-3 | TRBV5-4 | . | TGTGCCAGCAGCTTTGGGGGATTCGCGCCAGATACGCAGTATTTT | CASSFGGFAPDTQYF
. | TRBJ1-2 | TRBV7-9 | . | TGTGCCAGCAGCTTATTCCAGGCGGCTAACTATGGCTACACCTTC | CASSLFQAANYGYTF
. | TRBJ2-5 | TRBV15 | . | TGTGCCACCAGCAGAGAGGACAGAGAAGAGACCCAGTACTTC | CATSREDREETQYF
. | TRBJ2-1 | TRBV27 | once | TGTGCCAGCAGTCCCACGTACAATGAGCAGTTCTTC | CASSPTYNEQFF
TRBD1 | TRBJ1-5 | TRBV19 | . | TGTGCCAGTAGTATCCTTCGGACAGGGGGCCGTCAGCCCCAGCATTTT | CASSILRTGGRQPQHF
. | TRBJ2-1 | TRBV27 | . | TGTGCCAGCAGTTTAACATACAGGGTAGGTGTCAATGAGCAGTTCTTC | CASSLTYRVGVNEQFF
TRBD1 | TRBJ2-7 | TRBV28 | . | TGTGCCAGCACCCATTTAGGGGGCACCTACGAGCAGTACTTC | CASTHLGGTYEQYF
. | TRBJ2-1 | TRBV7-9 | . | TGTGCCAGCCTCGGGCTTGGTGAGGGTATCTACAATGAGCAGTTCTTC | CASLGLGEGIYNEQFF
. | TRBJ1-2 | TRBV7-9 | . | TGTGCCAGCACCTACATTACATATGGGAGCCAGCAATATGGCTACACCTTC | CASTYITYGSQQYGYTF
. | TRBJ2-6 | TRBV5-1 | . | TGCGCCAGCATGGGGGGAGTCAATCGGGCCAACGTCCTGACTTTC | CASMGGVNRANVLTF
. | TRBJ2-2 | TRBV2 | . | TGTGCCATCCTGAGGAATCCGAACACCGGGGAGCTGTTTTTT | CAILRNPNTGELFF
. | TRBJ2-7 | TRBV7-8 | . | TGTGCCAGCACCCTACGGGGGCGGACCTACGAGCAGTACTTC | CASTLRGRTYEQYF
. | TRBJ2-5 | TRBV6-6 | . | TGTGCCAGCAGGGCAGAGACCCAGTACTTC | CASRAETQYF
. | TRBJ2-7 | TRBV28 | . | TGTGCCAGCAGTTCCCACAGTACTACCTACGAGCAGTACTTC | CASSSHSTTYEQYF
TRBD1 | TRBJ2-7 | TRBV5-5 | . | TGTGCCAGCAGATACCCGGGACAGGGATACGAGCAGTACTTC | CASRYPGQGYEQYF
. | TRBJ2-7 | TRBV27 | . | TGTGCCAGCAGTTTTGACAGCAGCTCCTACGAGCAGTACTTC | CASSFDSSSYEQYF
. | TRBJ2-2 | TRBV2 | . | TGTGCCAGCGAGTCCCTTCGGGGGGCGCCGTCCGGGGAGCTGTTTTTT | CASESLRGAPSGELFF
. | TRBJ2-6 | TRBV18 | . | TGTGCCAGCTCCTCGGGACATGTGGAGGTCTCTGGGGCCAACGTCCTGACTTTC | CASSSGHVEVSGANVLTF
. | TRBJ2-1 | TRBV7-8 | . | TGTGCCAGCAGCTTAGTAGCCGGCGAGCAGTTCTTC | CASSLVAGEQFF
. | TRBJ1-5 | TRBV10-3 | . | TGTGCCATCAGTGACCGGCAGCTGAATCAGCCCCAGCATTTT | CAISDRQLNQPQHF
. | TRBJ2-7 | TRBV29-1 | . | TGCAGCGTTGGTGACTCTACCTACGAGCAGTACTTC | CSVGDSTYEQYF
. | TRBJ1-2 | TRBV7-9 | . | TGTGCCAGCAGCCTAACAACCTCCCGGGGCTACACCTTC | CASSLTTSRGYTF
. | TRBJ2-1 | TRBV21-1 | . | TGTGCCAGCAGCAAACCCGGGACATCGGACAATGAGCAGTTCTTC | CASSKPGTSDNEQFF
TRBD1 | TRBJ1-3 | TRBV6-5 | . | TGTGCCAGCAGACCTACAGGGGCGGGTAAAAACACCATATATTTT | CASRPTGAGKNTIYF
. | TRBJ2-1 | TRBV27 | . | TGTGCCAGCAGACTCCTACGAGGGGAATGGAATGAGCAGTTCTTC | CASRLLRGEWNEQFF
. | TRBJ1-1 | TRBV4-3 | . | TGCGCCAGCAGCCAAGATAGAACTTCCTGGAGGAACACTGAAGCTTTCTTT | CASSQDRTSWRNTEAFF
TRBD1 | TRBJ2-7 | TRBV5-1 | . | TGCGCCAGCAGTGCCGGGACAGGGTTCTACGAGCAGTACTTC | CASSAGTGFYEQYF
TRBD1 | TRBJ2-7 | TRBV7-8 | . | TGTGCCAGCAGCTCAGCAGGGACAGGGTACCCTCTCTACGAGCAGTACTTC | CASSSAGTGYPLYEQYF
. | TRBJ2-3 | TRBV29-1 | . | TGCAGCGTTGAAGCACCAGGGGCCGATACGCAGTATTTT | CSVEAPGADTQYF
TRBD2 | TRBJ2-1 | TRBV2 | . | TGTGCCACATTAGCGGGAAACTACAATGAGCAGTTCTTC | CATLAGNYNEQFF
. | TRBJ2-7 | TRBV7-9 | . | TGTGCCAGCAGCTCTAGAAACCGGGACAACCCCTACGAGCAGTACTTC | CASSSRNRDNPYEQYF
. | TRBJ2-1 | TRBV12-5 | . | TGTGCTAGTGGTGCCGGGAGAAATGAGCAGTTCTTC | CASGAGRNEQFF
. | TRBJ2-7 | TRBV30 | . | TGTGCCTGGAGTGAGGCGGTGAGCTCCTACGAGCAGTACTTC | CAWSEAVSSYEQYF
TRBD1 | TRBJ1-1 | TRBV29-1 | . | TGCAGCGTCTCAAGGGTGGGACAGGGAACTGAAGCTTTCTTT | CSVSRVGQGTEAFF
TRBD2 | TRBJ2-7 | TRBV28 | . | TGTGCCAGCAGGCCCCTAGCGGGAGGGCCCTCCTACGAGCAGTACTTC | CASRPLAGGPSYEQYF
TRBD1 | TRBJ2-2 | TRBV5-4 | once | TGTGCCAGCAGCACGGACAGGGTTAACACCGGGGAGCTGTTTTTT | CASSTDRVNTGELFF
TRBD2 | TRBJ2-1 | TRBV5-4 | . | TGTGCCAGCAGCCCTGGGACTAGCGGGAGAAATAATGAGCAGTTCTTC | CASSPGTSGRNNEQFF
. | TRBJ1-2 | TRBV2 | . | TGTGCCAACCTTGGGGCCGATAGCGGCTACACCTTC | CANLGADSGYTF
. | TRBJ2-3 | TRBV14 | . | TGTGCCAGCAGCCTTCGACAGGTTCGGCCGAACACAGATACGCAGTATTTT | CASSLRQVRPNTDTQYF
TRBD1 | TRBJ2-7 | TRBV6-5 | once | TGTGCCAGCAGTTCCAACCCGACAGGGCCCTACGAGCAGTACTTC | CASSSNPTGPYEQYF
. | TRBJ1-5 | TRBV7-8 | . | TGTGCCAGCAGCTTAGACGGAACCAATCAGCCCCAGCATTTT | CASSLDGTNQPQHF
. | TRBJ2-7 | TRBV29-1 | . | TGCAGCGTTGAAGACGGCCGTCGGGAGCAGTACTTC | CSVEDGRREQYF
TRBD2 | TRBJ2-7 | TRBV4-1 | . | TGCGCCAGCAGCCAAGTATCGGGAGGGGCCTACGAGCAGTACTTC | CASSQVSGGAYEQYF
. | TRBJ2-7 | TRBV5-4 | . | TGTGCCAGCAGCTTTGGCAGAGCTATTGGCGAGCAGTACTTC | CASSFGRAIGEQYF
. | TRBJ2-1 | TRBV5-4 | . | TGTGCCAGCAGCTCCCGGGACGTAAATGAGCAGTTCTTC | CASSSRDVNEQFF
. | TRBJ2-1 | TRBV11-2 | . | TGTGCCAGCAGCCCGGCCGGGTTCTATGAGCAGTTCTTC | CASSPAGFYEQFF
. | TRBJ1-1 | TRBV7-9 | . | TGTGCCAGCGCTAAAGGGCAAGGAGCTTTCTTT | CASAKGQGAFF